There are a few counts of the clone carrying this T cell receptor (beta chain). The sample belongs to a study of CD8+ T cells in alopecia areata. Investigators isolated RNA and reverse transcribed it into cDNA to act as the sequencing template. Assay: immunoSEQ multiplex PCR; the TCRdb copy retains only in-frame clones and omits some. This table has about 130,000 clones, 45% to 60% appearing once. Trimming removed 4 bases from V and 4 bases from J; junction bases left unmatched: 3. Germline values: CDR1 SGHRS, CDR2 YFSETQ. This CDR3 spans 13 amino acids. Alopecia areata patients provided lesional scalp punch biopsies and peripheral blood.

The specimen was CD4+ T cells sorted from blood, collected at week 0. The receptor was isolated from a human donor with alopecia areata. This sequence joins TRBV5-1 and TRBJ2-5; TRBD1 agrees at 8 bases. The CDR3 DNA is TGCGCCAGCAGCGAACAGGGGGGAGAGACCCAGTACTTC. Its protein is CASSEQGGETQYF.